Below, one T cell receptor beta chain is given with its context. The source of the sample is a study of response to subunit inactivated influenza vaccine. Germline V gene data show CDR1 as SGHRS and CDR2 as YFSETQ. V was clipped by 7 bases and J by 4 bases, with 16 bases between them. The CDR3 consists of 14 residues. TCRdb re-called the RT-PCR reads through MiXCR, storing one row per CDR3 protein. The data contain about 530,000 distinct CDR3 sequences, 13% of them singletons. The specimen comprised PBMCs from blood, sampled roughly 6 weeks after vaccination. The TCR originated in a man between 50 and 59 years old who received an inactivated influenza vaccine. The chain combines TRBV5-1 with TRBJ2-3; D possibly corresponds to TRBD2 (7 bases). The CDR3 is CASHPGGASDTQYF. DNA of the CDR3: TGCGCCAGCCATCCGGGGGGCGCCTCAGATACGCAGTATTTT.